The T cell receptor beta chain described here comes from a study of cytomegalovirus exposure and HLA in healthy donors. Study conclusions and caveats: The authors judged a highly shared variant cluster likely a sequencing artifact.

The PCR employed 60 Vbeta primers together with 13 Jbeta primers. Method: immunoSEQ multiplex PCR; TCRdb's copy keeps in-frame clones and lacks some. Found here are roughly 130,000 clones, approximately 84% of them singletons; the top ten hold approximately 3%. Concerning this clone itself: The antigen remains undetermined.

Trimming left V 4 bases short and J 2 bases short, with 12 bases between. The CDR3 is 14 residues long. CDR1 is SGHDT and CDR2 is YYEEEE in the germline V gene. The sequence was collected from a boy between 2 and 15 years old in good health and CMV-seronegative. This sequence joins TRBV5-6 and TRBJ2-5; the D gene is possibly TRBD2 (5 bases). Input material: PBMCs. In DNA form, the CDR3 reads TGTGCCAGCAGCGGCATAGCGTTTCAAGAGACCCAGTACTTC. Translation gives CASSGIAFQETQYF.